This is a list of T cell receptor beta chains from one sample in a study of T cell repertoires in cytomegalovirus infection. These receptors lack a known antigen. MiXCR, run by TCRdb on the reads, gives a single entry per CDR3 protein. This table holds a few hundred thousand distinct CDR3 sequences, roughly 43% found once. Material: cultured PBMCs, obtained from culture after CMV antigen stimulation. The source of these receptors is a human donor in good health (CMV status not recorded). Some clones in this sample may be carry-over from other donors' samples. The CDR3 runs from the conserved cysteine through the conserved F or W. Fields, in order: clone size, J gene, D gene, V gene, CDR3 protein, CDR3 DNA. A D gene is named only where the DNA matches it firmly. A clone size is listed for some rows: how often the clone was seen (once, few, many), or a class if it is expanded.

>few|TRBJ2-7|NA|TRBV6-1
CASSDRRRASLEQYF
TGTGCCAGCAGTGACCGCAGGCGGGCAAGTCTCGAGCAGTACTTC
>NA|TRBJ2-5|NA|TRBV6-6
CASSVSGTQYF
TGTGCTAGCAGTGTTAGCGGGACCCAGTACTTC
>NA|TRBJ1-6|TRBD1|TRBV28
CASSRPTGRSSYNSPLHF
TGTGCCAGCAGTCGCCCGACAGGGCGAAGCTCCTATAATTCACCCCTCCACTTT
>NA|TRBJ2-7|NA|TRBV12-3/TRBV12-4
CASSFAPGAVGEQYF
TGTGCCAGCAGTTTCGCTCCAGGGGCGGTGGGGGAGCAGTACTTC
>many|TRBJ2-3|NA|TRBV4-3
CASSQARVGSEWADTQYF
TGCGCCAGCAGCCAAGCCAGGGTAGGAAGCGAGTGGGCAGATACGCAGTATTTT
>few|TRBJ2-7|NA|TRBV6-5
CASSEDTWSLPYEQYF
TGTGCCAGCAGTGAAGATACCTGGTCCCTTCCCTACGAGCAGTACTTC
>NA|TRBJ1-1|TRBD1|TRBV6-6
CASSYGTGLEAFF
TGTGCCAGCAGTTACGGGACAGGCCTTGAAGCTTTCTTT
>few|TRBJ1-1|NA|TRBV7-2
CASSFHPSDTEAFF
TGTGCCAGCAGCTTTCATCCCAGCGACACTGAAGCTTTCTTT
>NA|TRBJ1-1|TRBD1|TRBV20-1
CSAMDRSDTEAFF
TGCAGTGCTATGGACAGGTCGGACACTGAAGCTTTCTTT
>few|TRBJ2-5|TRBD2|TRBV19
CASTATSYSETQYF
TGTGCCAGTACCGCGACTAGCTACTCGGAGACCCAGTACTTC
>NA|TRBJ1-1|NA|TRBV20-1
CSARVGSTEAFF
TGCAGTGCTAGAGTGGGGAGCACTGAAGCTTTCTTT
>NA|TRBJ2-7|NA|TRBV7-2
CASSADTAWEQYF
TGTGCCAGCAGCGCCGACACCGCCTGGGAGCAGTACTTC
>NA|TRBJ2-5|NA|TRBV6-6
CASSYTGYQETQYF
TGTGCCAGCAGTTACACGGGGTACCAAGAGACCCAGTACTTC
>few|TRBJ2-6|NA|TRBV7-4
CASSLGRGPSGANVLTF
TGTGCCAGCAGCCTCGGCCGCGGGCCCTCTGGGGCCAACGTCCTGACTTTC
>NA|TRBJ2-1|TRBD2|TRBV12-3/TRBV12-4
CASRWPGLAGNEQFF
TGTGCCAGCAGATGGCCGGGACTAGCTGGGAATGAGCAGTTCTTC
>NA|TRBJ2-1|NA|TRBV20-1
CSAASTRVRHNEQFF
TGCAGTGCTGCGTCGACTCGCGTGCGTCACAATGAGCAGTTCTTC
>few|TRBJ2-5|TRBD1|TRBV27
CASRSLGTGIQETQYF
TGTGCCAGCAGGTCGTTAGGGACAGGGATACAAGAGACCCAGTACTTC
>NA|TRBJ1-4|NA|TRBV4-1
CASSQGGSNEKLFF
TGCGCCAGCAGCCAAGGGGGTTCTAATGAAAAACTGTTTTTT
>NA|TRBJ1-5|TRBD1|TRBV27
CASRRQGEAKSINQPQHF
TGTGCCAGCAGGCGACAGGGGGAGGCTAAATCGATAAATCAGCCCCAGCATTTT
>few|TRBJ2-7|NA|TRBV11-2
CASSFRGEGFTYEQYF
TGTGCCAGCAGCTTTAGGGGGGAGGGGTTTACCTACGAGCAGTACTTC
>few|TRBJ1-2|TRBD1|TRBV4-1
CASRGNRGARYGYTF
TGCGCCAGCAGAGGTAACAGGGGGGCTCGGTATGGCTACACCTTC
>many|TRBJ1-1|TRBD1|TRBV7-2
CASSLYRGFTEAFF
TGTGCCAGCAGTTTATACAGGGGTTTTACTGAAGCTTTCTTT
>few|TRBJ2-7|TRBD2|TRBV6-1
CASSEGLADTYEQYF
TGTGCCAGCAGTGAGGGACTAGCGGATACCTACGAGCAGTACTTC
>few|TRBJ2-1|NA|TRBV24-1
CATSYRAPYNEQFF
TGTGCCACCAGTTACCGGGCGCCCTACAATGAGCAGTTCTTC
>once|TRBJ2-7|NA|TRBV7-6
CASSPWTQMGFYEQYF
TGTGCCAGCAGCCCATGGACCCAAATGGGATTTTACGAGCAGTACTTC
>NA|TRBJ1-4|NA|TRBV2
CASSVYHSGEKLFF
TGTGCCAGCAGTGTTTACCACTCGGGTGAAAAACTGTTTTTT
>NA|TRBJ1-4|NA|TRBV6-2/TRBV6-3
CASTKREEDNEKLFF
TGTGCCAGCACCAAACGGGAGGAAGATAATGAAAAACTGTTTTTT
>NA|TRBJ1-2|NA|TRBV5-5
CASSLEQGMGGYTF
TGTGCCAGCAGCCTTGAACAGGGTATGGGAGGCTACACCTTC
>NA|TRBJ2-1|TRBD2|TRBV29-1
CSVEVGGKQFF
TGCAGCGTTGAAGTGGGAGGGAAGCAGTTCTTC
>NA|TRBJ1-5|TRBD1|TRBV4-1
CASSQLVGDRGHQPQHF
TGCGCCAGCAGCCAACTTGTAGGGGACAGGGGGCACCAGCCCCAGCATTTT
>few|TRBJ1-2|TRBD1|TRBV7-6
CASSPGPGQGTYGYTF
TGTGCCAGCAGTCCTGGCCCAGGACAGGGGACCTATGGCTACACCTTC
>NA|TRBJ1-6|NA|TRBV2
CASSETGAVNSPLHF
TGTGCCAGCAGTGAAACTGGGGCAGTGAATTCACCCCTCCACTTT
>few|TRBJ2-7|TRBD1|TRBV28
CASSSGTGFMVHEQYF
TGTGCCAGCAGCTCCGGGACAGGGTTTATGGTACACGAGCAGTACTTC
>many|TRBJ1-2|NA|TRBV7-2
CASSRRAGEYGYTF
TGTGCCAGCAGCCGCCGGGCAGGAGAGTATGGCTACACCTTC
>few|TRBJ2-4|TRBD2|TRBV19
CASSWGGAKNIQYF
TGTGCCAGCTCCTGGGGGGGAGCCAAAAACATTCAGTACTTC
>few|TRBJ2-1|NA|TRBV7-2
CASSLTQYNEQFF
TGTGCCAGCAGCTTAACCCAATACAATGAGCAGTTCTTC
>once|TRBJ1-1|NA|TRBV15
CATSGGRQDYTEAFF
TGTGCCACCAGCGGAGGTCGACAGGACTACACTGAAGCTTTCTTT
>NA|TRBJ2-3|TRBD2|TRBV4-2
CASSHPFSAGEGTDTQYF
TGTGCCAGCAGCCATCCCTTTAGTGCGGGAGAGGGTACAGATACGCAGTATTTT
>NA|TRBJ2-7|NA|TRBV2
CASSDPRFSYEQYF
TGTGCCAGCAGTGATCCACGCTTCTCCTACGAGCAGTACTTC
>NA|TRBJ2-3|NA|TRBV12-3/TRBV12-4
CASSAGITDTQYF
TGTGCCAGCAGTGCGGGGATCACAGATACGCAGTATTTT
>few|TRBJ1-5|NA|TRBV4-2
CASAVVTNQPQHF
TGTGCCAGCGCGGTGGTTACTAATCAGCCCCAGCATTTT
>once|TRBJ2-3|TRBD1|TRBV28
CASSTLWGQGVGDTQYF
TGTGCCAGCAGTACTCTTTGGGGGCAGGGGGTCGGAGATACGCAGTATTTT
>few|TRBJ2-3|NA|TRBV6-1
CASSARPGTDTQYF
TGTGCCAGCAGTGCGAGGCCGGGCACAGATACGCAGTATTTT
>NA|TRBJ1-3|NA|TRBV28
CASSLWVAGGNTIYF
TGTGCCAGCAGTTTATGGGTAGCCGGAGGAAACACCATATATTTT
>NA|TRBJ1-1|TRBD1|TRBV7-2
CASSTRTGRTEAFF
TGTGCCAGCAGTACCAGGACAGGCCGTACTGAAGCTTTCTTT